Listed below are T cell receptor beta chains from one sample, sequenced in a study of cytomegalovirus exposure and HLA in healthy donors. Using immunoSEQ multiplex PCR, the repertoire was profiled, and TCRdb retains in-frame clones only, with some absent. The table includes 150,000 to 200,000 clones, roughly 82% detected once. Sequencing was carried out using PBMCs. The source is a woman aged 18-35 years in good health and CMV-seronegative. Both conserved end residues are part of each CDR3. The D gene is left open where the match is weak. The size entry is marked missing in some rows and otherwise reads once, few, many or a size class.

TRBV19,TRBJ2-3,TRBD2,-,CASSAQRETQYF,TGTGCCAGTAGTGCCCAGCGGGAGACGCAGTATTTT
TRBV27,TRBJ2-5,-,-,CASSSDRSETQYF,TGTGCCAGCAGTTCAGACAGGTCTGAGACCCAGTACTTC
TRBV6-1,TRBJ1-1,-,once,CASSVMLAGARVNTEAFF,TGTGCCAGCAGTGTGATGTTAGCGGGGGCCAGAGTGAACACTGAAGCTTTCTTT
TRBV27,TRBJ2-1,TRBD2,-,CASSETRSGRAYNEQFF,TGTGCCAGCAGTGAGACCCGTAGCGGGAGGGCCTACAATGAGCAGTTCTTC
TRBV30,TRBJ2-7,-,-,CARDKDPGGTYEQYF,TGTGCCCGGGACAAGGACCCAGGGGGGACCTACGAGCAGTACTTC
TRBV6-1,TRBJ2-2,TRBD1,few,CASSALDRVAGELFF,TGTGCCAGCAGTGCACTCGACAGGGTGGCCGGGGAGCTGTTTTTT
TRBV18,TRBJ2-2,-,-,CASSLKQDGELFF,TGTGCCAGCTCCTTAAAACAGGACGGGGAGCTGTTTTTT
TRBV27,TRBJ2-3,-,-,CASSLHPGQYRTDTQYF,TGTGCCAGCAGTTTACACCCAGGACAATACCGCACAGATACGCAGTATTTT
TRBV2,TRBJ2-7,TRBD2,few,CASRATSGGAVGQYF,TGTGCCAGCAGAGCGACTAGCGGGGGAGCCGTGGGGCAGTACTTC
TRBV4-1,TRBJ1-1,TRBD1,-,CASSPPFYRGRALGTEAFF,TGCGCCAGCAGCCCCCCCTTCTACAGGGGCCGAGCCCTAGGCACTGAAGCTTTCTTT
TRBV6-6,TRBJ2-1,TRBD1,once,CASSYRGQKNEQFF,TGTGCCAGCAGTTACAGGGGACAGAAAAATGAGCAGTTCTTC
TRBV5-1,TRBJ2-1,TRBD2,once,CASSLVRSSGRNEQFF,TGCGCCAGCAGCTTGGTTCGTTCTAGCGGGAGGAATGAGCAGTTCTTC
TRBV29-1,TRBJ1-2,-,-,CSVGTDRNYGYTF,TGCAGCGTCGGGACTGACCGTAACTATGGCTACACCTTC
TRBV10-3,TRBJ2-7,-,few,CAISSIAITYEQYF,TGTGCCATCAGCTCCATAGCGATCACCTACGAGCAGTACTTC
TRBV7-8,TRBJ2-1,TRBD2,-,CASSGTSGRSSYNEQFF,TGTGCCAGCAGCGGGACTAGCGGAAGAAGCTCCTACAATGAGCAGTTCTTC
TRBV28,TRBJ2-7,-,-,CASSFGRGYEQYF,TGTGCCAGCAGTTTTGGCAGGGGCTACGAGCAGTACTTC
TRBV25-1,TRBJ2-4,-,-,CASSDAAIAKNIQYF,TGTGCCAGCAGTGATGCGGCGATAGCCAAAAACATTCAGTACTTC
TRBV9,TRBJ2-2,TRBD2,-,CASSVPSRRGGPGELFF,TGTGCCAGCAGCGTCCCCTCGCGGCGGGGGGGCCCCGGGGAGCTGTTTTTT
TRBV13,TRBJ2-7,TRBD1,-,CASSSWDRRFSYEQYF,TGTGCCAGCAGCTCCTGGGACAGACGGTTTTCCTACGAGCAGTACTTC
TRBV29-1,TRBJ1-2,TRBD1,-,CSVEDLGTGGGYTF,TGCAGCGTTGAAGATCTCGGGACAGGGGGCGGCTACACCTTC
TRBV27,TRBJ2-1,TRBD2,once,CASSPGTSGGRQFF,TGTGCCAGCAGTCCGGGGACTAGCGGGGGAAGGCAGTTCTTC
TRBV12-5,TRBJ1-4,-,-,CASGFANPMDSKRGSNEKLFF,TGTGCTAGTGGTTTCGCCAACCCTATGGACTCGAAAAGGGGGAGTAATGAAAAACTGTTTTTT
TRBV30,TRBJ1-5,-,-,CAWSVPGGYAPQHF,TGTGCCTGGAGTGTACCTGGGGGGTATGCGCCCCAGCATTTT
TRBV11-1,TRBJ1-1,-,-,CASSLWSGVTEAFF,TGTGCCAGCAGCTTATGGTCAGGGGTAACTGAAGCTTTCTTT
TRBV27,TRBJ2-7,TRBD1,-,CASSSGTGKSYEQYF,TGTGCCAGCAGTTCCGGGACAGGGAAGTCCTACGAGCAGTACTTC
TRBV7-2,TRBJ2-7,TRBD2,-,CASSFTGTSGYEQYF,TGTGCCAGCAGCTTTACCGGGACTAGCGGCTACGAGCAGTACTTC
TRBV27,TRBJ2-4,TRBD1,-,CASSPSQGQALAKNIQYF,TGTGCCAGCAGTCCCTCCCAGGGACAGGCTTTAGCCAAAAACATTCAGTACTTC
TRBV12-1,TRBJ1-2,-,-,CASSFARGQSLNYGYTF,TGTGCCAGCAGCTTTGCGCGGGGACAGTCCCTGAACTATGGCTACACCTTC